The 25 T cell receptor beta chains below come from one sample, sequenced in a study of shared clonotypes between healthy human individuals. Sequencing was performed with immunoSEQ multiplex PCR; in TCRdb, only in-frame clones are kept and a portion is missing. The table has approximately 600,000 clones, 85% to 95% seen once. CD45RO-negative CD8 cells positively selected for CCR7 made up the naive population, which excluded terminally differentiated effector memory CD45RA+ cells. Sequenced sample: naive CD8+ T cells sorted from blood. The receptors derive from a woman between 25 and 40 years old in good health.

The rearrangement links TRBV5-4 to TRBJ2-1; a weak D match, TRBD2 (6 bases). From germline, CDR1 is SGHNT and CDR2 YYREEE (reference sequence). V was trimmed by 5 bases and J by 10 bases, leaving 13 bases between them. This CDR3 region has 12 residues. The CDR3 sequence is CASRGELAEQFF. The CDR3 coding sequence is TGTGCCAGCAGGGGGGAGCTAGCGGAGCAGTTCTTC. The full variable domain, rest sourced from reference TRBV5-4 and TRBJ2-1, is ETGVTQSPTHLIKTRGQQVTLRCSSQSGHNTVSWYQQALGQGPQFIFQYYREEENGRGNFPPRFSGLQFPNYSSELNVNALELDDSALYLCASRGELAEQFFGPGTRLTVL.

The V call is TRBV27, the J call TRBJ2-1; 10 positions agree with TRBD2. Trimming removed 4 bases from V and 4 bases from J; junction bases left unmatched: 4. This CDR3 spans 15 amino acids. Germline V gene data show CDR1 as MNHEY and CDR2 as SMNVEV (reference sequence). The CDR3 DNA is TGTGCCAGCAGTTACGGGACTAGCGTTTACAATGAGCAGTTCTTC. Translating it yields CASSYGTSVYNEQFF.

This clone was observed a single time. The rearrangement uses TRBV28 and TRBJ2-5, with 9 bases matching TRBD2. The tail of the sequence fits TRBJ2-7 better, so the J call may be wrong. The germline gives CDR1 MDHEN, CDR2 SYDVKM. The CDR3 loop spans 16 amino acids. This CDR3 reads CASSLLGTSSSYEQYF. CDR3 DNA sequence: TGTGCCAGCAGTTTACTCGGGACTAGCAGTTCCTACGAGCAGTACTTC.

The chain combines TRBV5-1 with TRBJ2-5; tentative D call: TRBD1 (5 bases). The J call may be incorrect, as the DNA end agrees better with TRBJ2-7. Germline V gives CDR1 SGHRS, CDR2 YFSETQ. CDR3 length equals 12 residues. The CDR3 reads CASSQGDYEQYF. CDR3 sequence (DNA): TGCGCCAGCAGCCAAGGGGACTACGAGCAGTACTTC.

The chain employs TRBV19 and TRBJ1-3, with D unclear. V lost 5 bases to trimming and J lost 0 bases, with 11 bases between them. CDR1 is LNHDA and CDR2 is SQIVND in the germline V gene (reference sequence). The CDR3 is 15 amino acids. The CDR3 protein is CASSLTRHSGNTIYF. DNA of the CDR3: TGTGCCAGTAGTCTCACGAGGCACTCTGGAAACACCATATATTTT.

The chain combines TRBV14 with TRBJ2-6, with D unresolved. V dropped 0 bases and J dropped 1 base, with 4 bases sitting between them. CDR3 length equals 15 residues. Germline V gene data show CDR1 as SGHDN and CDR2 as FVKESK. The CDR3 is CASSQEGSGANVLTF. CDR3 DNA sequence: TGTGCCAGCAGCCAAGAGGGTTCTGGGGCCAACGTCCTGACTTTC.

The chain couples TRBV11-2 to TRBJ2-1, with D unresolved. From germline, CDR1 is SGHAT and CDR2 FQNNGV. This CDR3 is built from 16 residues. Trimming cost V 0 bases and J 2 bases, with 11 bases left between them. CDR3 in DNA: TGTGCCAGCAGCTTAGAGGGCAGTCCCGCCTACAATGAGCAGTTCTTC. Residues: CASSLEGSPAYNEQFF.

This clone occurred once. The rearrangement links TRBV19 to TRBJ1-1; a possible D gene is TRBD1 (5 bases). Germline V gene sequence: CDR1 LNHDA, CDR2 SQIVND (reference sequence). V was trimmed by 4 bases and J by 1 base, leaving 13 bases between them. The CDR3 spans 15 residues. The chain's CDR3 is CASSTRFRENTEAFF. CDR3 nucleotide sequence: TGTGCCAGTAGTACACGTTTCAGGGAGAACACTGAAGCTTTCTTT.

Here the CDR3 reads CASSTLEIEQYF. DNA of the CDR3: TGTGCCAGCAGCACCCTGGAGATCGAGCAGTACTTC. The V and J genes are TRBV7-3 and TRBJ2-7; D not certain. The V gene's germline CDR1 is SGHTA and CDR2 FQGTGA. The CDR3 has 12 residues. Trimming took off 5 bases at V and 6 bases at J, with 11 bases between the two ends. The full variable domain, with the rest looked up from reference TRBV7-3 and TRBJ2-7, is GAGVSQTPSNKVTEKGKYVELRCDPISGHTALYWYRQSLGQGPEFLIYFQGTGAADDSGLPNDRFFAVRPEGSVSTLKIQRTERGDSAVYLCASSTLEIEQYFGPGTRLTVT.

Only one count was recorded for this clone. This sequence joins TRBV14 and TRBJ2-1, with D possibly matching TRBD2 (5 bases). This CDR3 has 11 amino acids. Germline lookup yields CDR1 SGHDN and CDR2 FVKESK. V lost 5 bases and J 9 bases, leaving 8 bases between the germline ends. CDR3 protein: CASSSAGEQFF. The DNA of the CDR3 is TGTGCCAGCAGCTCGGCGGGTGAGCAGTTCTTC.

This chain connects TRBV2 to TRBJ2-1; D is ambiguous. The length of the CDR3 is 12 residues. Between the trimmed V and J ends, which lost 4 bases and 8 bases, there was a span of 9 bases. Germline V lookup: CDR1 SNHLY, CDR2 FYNNEI. The CDR3 spells CASSGGFYEQFF. As DNA, the CDR3 is TGTGCCAGCAGTGGGGGTTTCTATGAGCAGTTCTTC. Variable domain in full (rest from reference TRBV2 and TRBJ2-1): EPEVTQTPSHQVTQMGQEVILRCVPISNHLYFYWYRQILGQKVEFLVSFYNNEISEKSEIFDDQFSVERPDGSNFTLKIRSTKLEDSAMYFCASSGGFYEQFFGPGTRLTVL.

This clone was seen a single time. The chain recombines TRBV4-1 with TRBJ1-4; TRBD1 is a possible D gene (6 bases). From germline, CDR1 is MGHRA and CDR2 YSYEKL. Trimming left V 0 bases short and J 8 bases short, with 16 bases between. This CDR3 is 16 amino acids long. In DNA form, the CDR3 reads TGCGCCAGCAGCCAAGAATCGACAGGCACCAAGGAAAAACTGTTTTTT. Encoded protein: CASSQESTGTKEKLFF.

This chain links TRBV6-5 with TRBJ2-1; 7 bases line up with TRBD2. This CDR3 comprises 14 residues. CDR1 and CDR2 (germline): MNHEY, SVGAGI. Trimming at V came to 3 bases and at J to 5 bases, leaving 4 bases not matched to a gene. The DNA of the CDR3 is TGTGCCAGCAGTTATCTAGCGGACGACAATGAGCAGTTCTTC. Translation gives CASSYLADDNEQFF.

The V call is TRBV5-1, the J call TRBJ2-7; D is perhaps TRBD1 or TRBD2 (6 bases each). Germline assignment: CDR1 SGHRS and CDR2 YFSETQ. V was pared by 4 bases and J by 4 bases, with 18 bases between. The CDR3 is 15 amino acids. The CDR3 loop reads CASSLEGEVWYEQYF. CDR3 coding DNA: TGCGCCAGCAGCCTCGAGGGGGAGGTATGGTACGAGCAGTACTTC.

This clone occurred once. The chain recombines TRBV7-7 with TRBJ1-2; 9 nucleotides line up with TRBD1. Trimming removed 5 bases from V and 6 bases from J; junction bases left unmatched: 10. There are 15 residues in the CDR3. CDR1 SSHAT and CDR2 FNYEAQ come from the germline V gene (reference sequence). The CDR3 protein is CASSPQGASPDGYTF. The CDR3 DNA sequence: TGTGCCAGCAGCCCACAGGGGGCCTCCCCCGATGGCTACACCTTC. The variable domain in full, completed from reference TRBV7-7 and TRBJ1-2, reads GAGVSQSPRYKVTKRGQDVTLRCDPISSHATLYWYQQALGQGPEFLTYFNYEAQPDKSGLPSDRFSAERPEGSISTLTIQRTEQRDSAMYRCASSPQGASPDGYTFGSGTRLTVV.

This clone was recorded only once. The chain has TRBV4-1 and TRBJ2-5; 7 nucleotides match TRBD2. The CDR3 has 16 amino acids. Germline values: CDR1 MGHRA, CDR2 YSYEKL. The ends lost 1 base at V and 5 bases at J; junction bases unmatched: 10. This chain's CDR3 is CASSQAADSGWETQYF. The CDR3 DNA sequence: TGCGCCAGCAGCCAAGCCGCGGATAGCGGGTGGGAGACCCAGTACTTC.

The V call is TRBV13, the J call TRBJ2-7, with 10 bases lining up with TRBD2. This CDR3 comprises 16 residues. Germline-derived CDR1 and CDR2 are PRHDT and FYEKMQ (reference sequence). V shed 0 bases, J shed 6 bases, and the junction held 8 bases outside the gene matches. Here the CDR3 reads CASSLGLAGVLGEQYF. CDR3 nucleotide sequence: TGTGCCAGCAGCTTAGGTCTAGCGGGAGTACTGGGCGAGCAGTACTTC.

The chain employs TRBV10-3 and TRBJ2-7; TRBD1 aligns across 7 bases. Germline V lookup: CDR1 ENHRY, CDR2 SYGVKD. CDR3 length equals 13 residues. Trimming removed 6 bases from V and 3 bases from J; junction bases left unmatched: 5. The DNA for the CDR3 is TGTGCCATCAGCCTGACAGGGAACTACGAGCAGTACTTC. Its protein is CAISLTGNYEQYF.

Comments on this clone: The sample has other DNA sequences that encode this CDR3 too. The chain couples TRBV28 to TRBJ1-2; D unresolved. V shed 5 bases and J shed 1 base, with 8 bases lying between them. CDR3 length: 13 residues. Germline V lookup: CDR1 MDHEN, CDR2 SYDVKM. As DNA, the CDR3 is TGTGCCAGCAGTCCCGGGTATAACTATGGCTACACCTTC. As protein: CASSPGYNYGYTF.

The V call is TRBV27, the J call TRBJ2-1; possible D gene TRBD2, 5 bases. The V end was cut by 6 bases, the J end by 0 bases, with 18 bases between. This CDR3 has 17 amino acids. Germline-derived CDR1 and CDR2 are MNHEY and SMNVEV (reference sequence). CDR3 amino acids: CASSPLISVSSYNEQFF. CDR3 in DNA: TGTGCCAGCAGCCCCTTGATTAGCGTGAGCTCCTACAATGAGCAGTTCTTC.

V and J are TRBV2 and TRBJ2-1, with 9 bases aligning to TRBD2. The germline V gene encodes CDR1 SNHLY and CDR2 FYNNEI. The CDR3 runs 13 residues. The ends lost 8 bases at V and 6 bases at J; junction bases unmatched: 5. Here the CDR3 DNA reads TGTGCCAGCGGTGTAGCGGGAGTCAATGAGCAGTTCTTC. It codes for CASGVAGVNEQFF. Looking up the rest from reference TRBV2 and TRBJ2-1 gives the full variable domain: EPEVTQTPSHQVTQMGQEVILRCVPISNHLYFYWYRQILGQKVEFLVSFYNNEISEKSEIFDDQFSVERPDGSNFTLKIRSTKLEDSAMYFCASGVAGVNEQFFGPGTRLTVL.

V is TRBV4-1 and J is TRBJ2-7; a possible D gene is TRBD1 (5 bases). The V gene lost 2 bases and the J gene lost 7 bases, with 12 bases spanning the gap. Germline CDR1 and CDR2: MGHRA and YSYEKL. The CDR3 runs to 13 residues. In DNA form, the CDR3 reads TGCGCCAGCAGCCAACGACTGGCAGGGGAGCAGTACTTC. Its protein is CASSQRLAGEQYF.

The chain recombines TRBV11-2 with TRBJ2-7; 7 bases map to TRBD2. There are 15 residues in the CDR3. The V segment lost 2 bases and the J segment 2 bases; nucleotides outside the gene matches: 6. Per the germline V gene, CDR1 is SGHAT and CDR2 is FQNNGV. CDR3 in DNA: TGTGCCAGCAGCTTAAAATTAGCGGGCACCTACGAGCAGTACTTC. Amino acid sequence: CASSLKLAGTYEQYF.

The rearrangement uses TRBV27 and TRBJ2-7; D not certain. V lost 4 bases and J lost 9, with 10 bases in between. CDR3 length: 11 amino acids. Per the germline V gene, CDR1 is MNHEY and CDR2 is SMNVEV (reference sequence). CDR3 region: CASSSFSGQYF. In DNA form, the CDR3 reads TGTGCCAGCAGTTCCTTCTCGGGGCAGTACTTC.

V usage is TRBV30 and J usage is TRBJ2-7, with a weak D call TRBD1 (5 bases). The V end lost 0 bases, the J end lost 6 bases, and 12 bases lay between the germline ends. The CDR3 is 13 amino acids. Germline V CDR1 and CDR2: GTSNPN, SVGIG (reference sequence). The CDR3 sequence is CAWSVTQGSEQYF. In DNA form, the CDR3 reads TGTGCCTGGAGTGTAACCCAGGGCAGCGAGCAGTACTTC.